This T cell receptor (beta chain) was sequenced for a study of CD8+ T cells in alopecia areata. This clone was picked up many times. Indicated treatment: oral pan-JAK inhibitor, 5-10 mg twice daily. Reverse transcribed after extraction, RNA yielded cDNA as the sequencing template. Assay: immunoSEQ multiplex PCR; the TCRdb copy retains only in-frame clones and omits some. The data show more than 200,000 clones, less than 45% seen once. The J segment lost 3 bases and the V segment lost 4 bases, leaving 3 bases of the junction unmatched. This CDR3 comprises 16 residues. Sequencing used CD4+ T cells sorted from blood, obtained between weeks 36 and 40, from a patient treated with tofacitinib. This clonotype was sampled from a human donor with alopecia areata. The chain carries TRBV23-1 and TRBJ2-2; 12 nucleotides align to TRBD2. TRBV23-1 is identified as an open reading frame with a role that is uncertain. The CDR3 region has the DNA TGCGCCAGCAGTCCCTGGACTAGCGGGGACACCGGGGAGCTGTTTTTT. Protein sequence: CASSPWTSGDTGELFF.